These 22 T cell receptor beta chains came from one sample sequenced in a study of cytomegalovirus exposure and HLA in healthy donors. The study ran its PCR with 60 Vbeta and 13 Jbeta primers. Here immunoSEQ multiplex PCR was the method, and the copy in TCRdb shows in-frame clones only, minus some. The sample holds tens of thousands of clones, approximately 70% seen once. Specimen: PBMCs. Receptors originate from a woman between 50 and 59 years old in good health and CMV-seropositive.

The gene calls are TRBV7-6 and TRBJ2-2, with TRBD1 as a possible D gene (6 bases). V was shortened by 7 bases and J by 2 bases, with 11 bases between the two germline ends. The CDR3 consists of 14 residues. Germline V gives CDR1 SGHVS, CDR2 FNYEAQ. The CDR3 region is CASKGQLNTGELFF. In nucleotides, the CDR3 is TGTGCCAGCAAAGGACAGCTTAACACCGGGGAGCTGTTTTTT. The whole variable domain, filled in from reference TRBV7-6 and TRBJ2-2, reads GAGVSQSPRYKVTKRGQDVALRCDPISGHVSLYWYRQALGQGPEFLTYFNYEAQQDKSGLPNDRFSAERPEGSISTLTIQRTEQRDSAMYRCASKGQLNTGELFFGEGSRLTVL.

This clone was recorded only once. The V and J genes are TRBV12-5 and TRBJ2-3, with TRBD2 as a possible D gene (5 bases). Trimming shortened V by 5 bases and J by 6 bases, and 9 bases separated the two germline ends. Germline V gene lookup returns CDR1 LGHNT and CDR2 FRNRAP. The CDR3 extends over 12 amino acids. CDR3 in amino acids: CASGPSRDTQYF. In DNA, the CDR3 is TGTGCTAGTGGTCCTAGCCGGGATACGCAGTATTTT.

J is TRBJ1-1 and V is TRBV7-9; no firm D call. The V gene lost 3 bases and the J gene lost 1 base, with 9 bases spanning the gap. The CDR3 is 14 amino acids. The V gene's germline CDR1 is SEHNR and CDR2 FQNEAQ (reference sequence). The DNA for the CDR3 is TGTGCCAGCAGCTTTATCCCACAGAACACTGAAGCTTTCTTT. Protein: CASSFIPQNTEAFF.

J is TRBJ2-7 and V is TRBV6-5; 9 bases align to TRBD2. J gave up 6 bases and V 6 bases, and 12 bases lay outside the gene matches. Germline values: CDR1 MNHEY, CDR2 SVGAGI. The CDR3 consists of 15 residues. CDR3 in amino acids: CASSTVGSGGGEQYF. In nucleotides, the CDR3 is TGTGCCAGCAGCACAGTAGGTAGCGGGGGTGGCGAGCAGTACTTC.

The count of this clone is one. The V call is TRBV15, the J call TRBJ2-1; a possible D gene is TRBD2 (7 bases). Germline CDR1 and CDR2: LNHNV and YYDKDF (reference sequence). The CDR3 is 15 residues long. The V end was cut by 0 bases, the J end by 7 bases, with 13 bases between. As DNA, the CDR3 is TGTGCCACCAGCAGAGACCGGGGGGCACGGAATGAGCAGTTCTTC. This translates into CATSRDRGARNEQFF.

The chain uses TRBV28 and TRBJ1-6; TRBD1 might be the D (5 bases). The CDR3 has 16 amino acids. Trimming took off 7 bases at V and 8 bases at J, with 21 bases between the two ends. CDR1 and CDR2 (germline): MDHEN, SYDVKM. Written as DNA, the CDR3 is TGTGCCAGCACCTCAACACCCCGACAGAAACATTCACCCCTCCACTTT. Residues: CASTSTPRQKHSPLHF.

The rearrangement uses TRBV19 and TRBJ2-3, with TRBD1 matching over 7 bases. CDR1 is LNHDA, CDR2 SQIVND, per germline (reference sequence). The V segment lost 10 bases and the J segment 3 bases; nucleotides outside the gene matches: 10. The CDR3 is 14 residues long. Written as DNA, the CDR3 is TGTGCCACCTCCGACAGGGTCGTAACAGATACGCAGTATTTT. It is translated as CATSDRVVTDTQYF.

V gene TRBV2 combines with J gene TRBJ1-2; maybe TRBD1 (5 bases). The CDR3 runs to 12 residues. Trimming removed 7 bases at V and 8 bases at J, with 14 bases between. Germline CDR1 reads SNHLY; CDR2 reads FYNNEI. The CDR3 here is CASNLPGLGYTF. CDR3 nucleotides: TGTGCCAGCAATCTCCCAGGGCTCGGCTACACCTTC.

CDR3 protein: CASSLGTGQNTQYF. The CDR3, as DNA: TGTGCCAGCAGCTTAGGGACAGGCCAAAATACGCAGTATTTT. This rearrangement joins TRBV7-7 to TRBJ2-3; the match to TRBD1 covers 7 bases. J gave up 7 bases and V 1 base, and 5 bases lay outside the gene matches. The germline V gene encodes CDR1 SSHAT and CDR2 FNYEAQ (reference sequence). The CDR3 totals 14 residues.

This chain joins TRBV18 and TRBJ2-7; D might be TRBD1 (6 bases). The CDR3 has 13 amino acids. The V and J ends lost 3 bases and 3 bases respectively, with 9 bases between them. Germline V lookup: CDR1 KGHSH, CDR2 LQKENI. CDR3 bases: TGTGCCAGCTCACCGGACAGCCTCTACGAGCAGTACTTC. It is translated as CASSPDSLYEQYF. The variable domain in full, completed from reference TRBV18 and TRBJ2-7, reads NAGVMQNPRHLVRRRGQEARLRCSPMKGHSHVYWYRQLPEEGLKFMVYLQKENIIDESGMPKERFSAEFPKEGPSILRIQQVVRGDSAAYFCASSPDSLYEQYFGPGTRLTVT.

The chain joins TRBV2 to TRBJ1-6; D unresolved. The V gene's germline CDR1 is SNHLY and CDR2 FYNNEI. Deletions cut 6 bases from V and 0 bases from J, with 3 bases between. The CDR3 totals 13 residues. The CDR3 loop reads CASRRSYNSPLHF. The CDR3 coding sequence is TGTGCCAGCAGGCGCTCCTATAATTCACCCCTCCACTTT.

The CDR3 DNA is TGTGCCAGCAGTTTAAGGGGCGGAATACGCGAGCAGTACTTC. It specifies CASSLRGGIREQYF. The chain employs TRBV27 and TRBJ2-7, with D perhaps TRBD1 (5 bases). V was cut by 2 bases and J by 6 bases, with 14 bases left in between. Germline V gives CDR1 MNHEY, CDR2 SMNVEV (reference sequence). The CDR3 extends over 14 amino acids.

This chain links TRBV27 with TRBJ2-7; TRBD2 matches at 11 bases. CDR1 MNHEY and CDR2 SMNVEV come from the germline V gene (reference sequence). Germline trimming cut 6 bases from V and 2 bases from J; bases unmatched to any gene: 9. This CDR3 is 16 amino acids long. Written as DNA, the CDR3 is TGTGCCAGCAGGTTAAGGGGACTAGCGGCCCCCTACGAGCAGTACTTC. It yields the protein CASRLRGLAAPYEQYF.

This clone was counted a few times. V is TRBV6-1 and J is TRBJ2-3, with a tentative D call TRBD1 (5 bases). The germline V gene encodes CDR1 MNHNS and CDR2 SASEGT. The CDR3 is 15 amino acids. The V gene lost 6 bases and the J gene lost 0 bases, with 13 bases spanning the gap. The CDR3: CASSARQTSTDTQYF. Here the CDR3 DNA reads TGTGCCAGCAGCGCCCGACAGACTAGCACAGATACGCAGTATTTT.

V is TRBV7-3 and J is TRBJ2-1, with D unclear. Germline CDR1 is SGHTA and CDR2 is FQGTGA. The CDR3 extends over 15 amino acids. Trimming took off 5 bases at V and 0 bases at J, with 11 bases between the two ends. The CDR3 region has the DNA TGTGCCAGCAGCGAAGATAGCAACTCCTACAATGAGCAGTTCTTC. This encodes CASSEDSNSYNEQFF.

This rearrangement joins TRBV4-3 to TRBJ1-1; D is uncertain. The germline CDR1 and CDR2 sequences are LGHNA and YSLEER. This CDR3 has 15 residues. V lost 0 bases and J lost 1, with 9 bases in between. CDR3: CASSQDRVGNTEAFF. Here the CDR3 DNA reads TGCGCCAGCAGCCAAGATCGGGTTGGGAACACTGAAGCTTTCTTT.

This clone was counted only a few times. The J gene is TRBJ2-4, the V gene TRBV19; possible D gene TRBD1, 5 bases. This CDR3 region has 15 residues. CDR1 is LNHDA, CDR2 SQIVND, per germline (reference sequence). V was shortened by 6 bases and J by 1 base, with 13 bases between the two germline ends. The CDR3 protein is CASSLYWGAKNIQYF. The CDR3 region has the DNA TGTGCCAGTAGCCTGTATTGGGGCGCCAAAAACATTCAGTACTTC.

The CDR3 loop reads CASSFLRQGADTDYGYTF. The CDR3, as DNA: TGTGCCAGCAGTTTCCTAAGACAGGGGGCCGACACTGACTATGGCTACACCTTC. The chain combines TRBV28 with TRBJ1-2; 10 bases agree with TRBD1. V was pared by 3 bases and J by 3 bases, with 13 bases of the junction left unmatched. This CDR3 spans 18 amino acids. Germline V lookup: CDR1 MDHEN, CDR2 SYDVKM.

The chain has TRBV10-3 and TRBJ1-2; D is uncertain. The V gene's germline CDR1 is ENHRY and CDR2 SYGVKD. The V gene lost 2 bases and the J gene lost 2 bases, with 6 bases spanning the gap. This CDR3 region has 13 residues. CDR3 loop: CAISEGTNYGYTF. In DNA, the CDR3 is TGTGCCATCAGTGAGGGCACAAACTATGGCTACACCTTC.

The chain combines TRBV19 with TRBJ2-1; the match to TRBD1 covers 9 bases. The germline gives CDR1 LNHDA, CDR2 SQIVND (reference sequence). V lost 3 bases, J lost 7 bases, and 10 bases stayed unmatched. The CDR3 extends over 16 amino acids. CDR3: CASSMSRGQGWNEQFF. The CDR3, as DNA: TGTGCCAGTAGTATGTCCCGTGGACAGGGGTGGAATGAGCAGTTCTTC.

This chain links TRBV21-1 with TRBJ1-3. TRBV21-1 counts as a pseudogene. There are 15 residues in the CDR3. The CDR3 loop reads CASSKGGSFGNTIYF. Here the CDR3 DNA reads TGTGCCAGCAGCAAAGGAGGGAGCTTTGGAAACACCATATATTTT.

Ten or more counts support this clone. The chain links TRBV4-3 to TRBJ1-5; D may be TRBD1 (6 bases). The germline V and J ends were trimmed by 5 bases and 0 bases, with 17 bases remaining between them. The CDR3 sequence is 17 residues long. In germline, CDR1 is LGHNA, CDR2 YSLEER. CDR3 DNA: TGCGCCAGCAGCATCCAACAGGACAGCAATAGCAATCAGCCCCAGCATTTT. Protein: CASSIQQDSNSNQPQHF.